The following is a T cell receptor beta chain sequence with its context. This sample stems from a study of PD-L1 blockade in urothelial cancer. Stated time point: peripheral blood 6 weeks after treatment start. Patient disease was locally advanced or metastatic urothelial carcinoma. V gave up 3 bases and J gave up 4 bases, with 10 bases separating them. The CDR3 totals 14 residues. Germline CDR1 reads MNHNY; CDR2 reads SVGAGI (reference sequence). Profiled with immunoSEQ multiplex PCR; TCRdb holds only in-frame clones, not every one. The sample holds 20,000 to 25,000 clones, under 90% seen once. The rearrangement joins TRBV6-6 to TRBJ2-1; D might be TRBD1 (6 bases). The source was PBMCs, collected around atezolizumab (anti-PD-L1) treatment. This clonotype was sampled from a man aged 70-80 years with urothelial cancer. CDR3 loop: CASSYLGGYNEQFF. The CDR3 DNA is TGTGCCAGCAGTTATCTAGGGGGATACAATGAGCAGTTCTTC.